This TCR beta chain was identified in a study of human T cells and chemical hapten exposure. Time point in this sample: pre-sensitization, week 0. This sample's treatment: therapeutic diphenylcyclopropenone sensitization with weekly scalp DPC. At patch-test visits, sampling came before the patch test. Trimming cost V 6 bases and J 14 bases, with 11 bases left between them. The germline V gene encodes CDR1 MNHEY and CDR2 SVGAGI. The CDR3 contains 11 residues. Unique molecular identifiers were affixed to discrete cDNA molecules within the library. Original data processing: Per-sample TCR counts ranged from roughly 23,224 to 750,000, median roughly 96,000. One entry per CDR3 protein results from TCRdb running MiXCR on the RACE reads. Here the V and J calls rest on TCRdb's processing, not on the authors' analysis. The sample lists over 300,000 distinct CDR3 sequences, roughly 5.3% occurring once. This clonotype was recorded many times.

V usage is TRBV6-5 and J usage is TRBJ1-6; weak D call: TRBD1 (5 bases). The receptor comes from a woman in her 50s with alopecia areata. Some clones in this sample may be carry-over from other donors' samples. The sample in question was whole blood, obtained in connection with sensitization to the hapten diphenylcyclopropenone (DPC). The CDR3, as DNA: TGTGCCAGCAGGGGGGGAAAATCCCTCCACTTT. Protein sequence: CASRGGKSLHF.